The 9 T cell receptor beta chains reported below all come from one sample, sequenced in a study of T cell repertoires in cytomegalovirus infection. TCRdb independently ran MiXCR on the reads; one entry per CDR3 protein. Here the sample spans 200,000 or so distinct CDR3 sequences, approximately 38% being singletons. These TCRs are of unknown antigen specificity. The material was CD8+ T cells from cultured PBMCs, obtained from culture after CMV antigen stimulation. All receptors come from a human donor in good health (CMV status not recorded). Some clones in this sample may be carry-over from other donors' samples.

V is TRBV2 and J is TRBJ1-1; TRBD1 might be the D (5 bases). The germline V gene has CDR1 SNHLY and CDR2 FYNNEI. V was trimmed by 7 bases and J by 3 bases, leaving 21 bases between them. CDR3 length: 16 residues. The CDR3: CASNGLSAGGYTEAFF. In nucleotides, the CDR3 is TGTGCCAGCAACGGTCTCTCGGCGGGGGGATACACTGAAGCTTTCTTT.

This clonotype was observed a few times. The genes are TRBV6-5 and TRBJ2-6; TRBD1 aligns across 10 bases. The CDR3 totals 19 residues. V shed 2 bases and J 0 bases; nucleotides not matched to a gene: 7. Per the germline V gene, CDR1 is MNHEY and CDR2 is SVGAGI. The CDR3 reads CASSYPPGQGRSGANVLTF. CDR3 bases: TGTGCCAGCAGTTACCCCCCGGGACAGGGGCGCTCTGGGGCCAACGTCCTGACTTTC.

This chain uses TRBV27 with TRBJ2-7; D is unclear. Germline V CDR1 and CDR2: MNHEY, SMNVEV (reference sequence). V was pared by 5 bases and J by 7 bases, with 12 bases between. This CDR3 comprises 12 residues. CDR3 DNA: TGTGCCAGCAGTCAAAACCATCAGGAGCAGTACTTC. Translated: CASSQNHQEQYF.

V gene TRBV7-8 combines with J gene TRBJ2-1, with TRBD2 matching over 8 bases. The CDR3 length is 18 residues. Per the germline V gene, CDR1 is SGHVS and CDR2 is FQNEAQ. Trimming removed 2 bases from V and 0 bases from J; junction bases left unmatched: 9. CDR3 nucleotide sequence: TGTGCCAGCAGCTTAAGTAAGCGGGGGAGGTACTCCTACAATGAGCAGTTCTTC. This translates into CASSLSKRGRYSYNEQFF.

The V call is TRBV6-5, the J call TRBJ2-5; D call uncertain. The CDR3 is 17 residues long. Per the germline V gene, CDR1 is MNHEY and CDR2 is SVGAGI. V gave up 5 bases and J gave up 4 bases, with 23 bases separating them. The CDR3 bases are TGTGCCAGCAGTCACCACCCCCTGAGTGGGGTCGGAGAGACCCAGTACTTC. It translates to CASSHHPLSGVGETQYF.

A few counts support this clonotype. This sequence joins TRBV7-9 and TRBJ2-4, with D uncertain. Germline CDR1 and CDR2: SEHNR and FQNEAQ (reference sequence). Trimming took off 4 bases at V and 0 bases at J, with 13 bases between the two ends. This CDR3 contains 16 residues. Here the CDR3 DNA reads TGTGCCAGCAGCTCCGACGGGTATCTAGCCAAAAACATTCAGTACTTC. As protein: CASSSDGYLAKNIQYF.

This clonotype has only a few counts. This chain connects TRBV12-3 or TRBV12-4 to TRBJ2-7; D may match TRBD1 or TRBD2 (5 bases each). V lost 2 bases to trimming and J lost 11 bases, with 22 bases between them. This CDR3 has 15 amino acids. The chain's CDR3 is CASSLWDLNTGWEYF. The CDR3 DNA reads as TGTGCCAGCAGTTTATGGGACCTCAATACGGGGTGGGAGTACTTC.

This clonotype was found many times. The J gene is TRBJ2-5, the V gene TRBV6-1, with a weak D call TRBD1 (6 bases). This CDR3 is 14 amino acids long. Per the germline V gene, CDR1 is MNHNS and CDR2 is SASEGT. V lost 2 bases and J 5 bases, leaving 12 bases between the germline ends. The CDR3 DNA reads TGTGCCAGCAGTGAATGGGGGCGCGGGGAGACCCAGTACTTC. Translation gives CASSEWGRGETQYF.

This clonotype was found once. The rearrangement links TRBV7-8 to TRBJ2-7; 10 bases agree with TRBD2. J gave up 1 base and V 2 bases, and 5 bases lay outside the gene matches. CDR1 SGHVS and CDR2 FQNEAQ come from the germline V gene. This CDR3 has 16 residues. This chain's CDR3 is CASSLSLAGDSYEQYF. The DNA for the CDR3 is TGTGCCAGCAGCTTAAGCCTAGCGGGGGATTCCTACGAGCAGTACTTC.